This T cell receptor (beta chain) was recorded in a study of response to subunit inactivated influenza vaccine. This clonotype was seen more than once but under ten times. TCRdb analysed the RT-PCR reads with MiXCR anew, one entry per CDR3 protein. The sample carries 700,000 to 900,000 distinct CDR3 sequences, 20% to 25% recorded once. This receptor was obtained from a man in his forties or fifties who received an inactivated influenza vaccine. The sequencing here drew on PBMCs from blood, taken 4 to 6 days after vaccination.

CDR3 amino acids: CASASGQGRTETQYF. The CDR3 DNA reads as TGTGCCAGTGCTTCAGGACAGGGACGGACCGAGACCCAGTACTTC. This chain joins TRBV28 and TRBJ2-5; 8 nucleotides match TRBD1. CDR1 is MDHEN, CDR2 SYDVKM, per germline. This CDR3 contains 15 residues. Trimming at V came to 9 bases and at J to 5 bases, leaving 14 bases not matched to a gene.